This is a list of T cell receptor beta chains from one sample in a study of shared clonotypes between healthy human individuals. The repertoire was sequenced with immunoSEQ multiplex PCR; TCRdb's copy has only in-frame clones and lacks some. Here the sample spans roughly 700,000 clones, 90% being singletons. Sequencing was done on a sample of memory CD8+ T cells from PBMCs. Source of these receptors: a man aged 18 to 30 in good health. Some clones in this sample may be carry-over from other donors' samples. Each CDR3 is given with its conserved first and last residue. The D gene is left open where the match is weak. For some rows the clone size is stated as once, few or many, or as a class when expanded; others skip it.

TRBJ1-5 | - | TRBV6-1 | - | CASSENRWVDQPQHF | TGTGCCAGCAGTGAGAACAGGTGGGTCGATCAGCCCCAGCATTTT
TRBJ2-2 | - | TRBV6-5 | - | CASGVGPGELFF | TGTGCCTCAGGGGTCGGACCCGGGGAGCTGTTTTTT
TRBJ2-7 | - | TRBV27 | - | CASKMASSYEQYF | TGTGCCAGCAAGATGGCTAGCTCCTACGAGCAGTACTTC
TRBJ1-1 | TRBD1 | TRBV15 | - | CATSRKDRGAVGTEAFF | TGTGCCACCAGCAGGAAAGACAGGGGAGCTGTGGGCACTGAAGCTTTCTTT
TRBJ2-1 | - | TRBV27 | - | CASSYVGTSYNEQFF | TGTGCCAGCAGTTACGTCGGAACCTCCTACAATGAGCAGTTCTTC
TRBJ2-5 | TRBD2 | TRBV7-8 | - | CASSMGLAGEETQYF | TGTGCCAGCAGCATGGGACTAGCGGGAGAAGAGACCCAGTACTTC
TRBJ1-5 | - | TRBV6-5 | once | CASTQYGNQPQHF | TGTGCCAGCACCCAGTACGGCAATCAGCCCCAGCATTTT
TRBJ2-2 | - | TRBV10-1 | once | CASSEQESGELFF | TGCGCCAGCAGTGAGCAGGAATCCGGGGAGCTGTTTTTT
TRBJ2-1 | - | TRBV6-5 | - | CASSPRNEQFF | TGTGCCAGCAGTCCACGCAATGAGCAGTTCTTC
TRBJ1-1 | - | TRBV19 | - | CASSQFWNTEAFF | TGTGCCAGTAGTCAGTTCTGGAACACTGAAGCTTTCTTT
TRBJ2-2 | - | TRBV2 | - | CASPPDGNTGELFF | TGTGCCAGTCCCCCAGACGGGAACACCGGGGAGCTGTTTTTT